This T cell receptor beta chain appears in the sequencing data of a study of control samples from healthy donors and cancer patients (dated by TCRdb to the early 2020s). Note on this clone: It has no known antigen specificity. Base qualities are missing; no much larger clone stands one base away.

The CDR3 sequence holds 14 residues, the cysteine and phenylalanine included. Only CDR3 DNA is held: 42 bases, read in frame from base 1. V is cut by 3 bases and J by 0 bases, and the space between the germline ends is 12 bases. CDR1 is given as GTSNPN and CDR2 as SVGIG, both from the germline V gene (reference sequence). Libraries were made using the immunoSEQ multiplex PCR assay. TCRdb stores this immuneACCESS table with in-frame sequences only. Part of the clones is absent; in the studies checked, under half of the shortfall reflects unresolved V genes, and no reason is known for the rest. The sample table contains about 51,000 clones; only one count was recorded for roughly nine tenths of them. About 1.4% of the sample is in the top ten clones.

The TCR comes from a man aged 40-49 years with colorectal cancer. Sequenced input: PBMCs. Rearrangement joined TRBV30 to TRBJ2-7, with the D gene uncertain. The CDR3 reads CAWSARLSSYEQYF. The sequenced DNA: TGTGCCTGGAGCGCCCGCCTGAGCTCCTACGAGCAGTACTTC.